The clone carrying this TCR beta chain was detected ten times or more. Its antigen is not known. This specimen belongs to a study of T cells in Graves' hyperthyroidism and ophthalmopathy. Across the whole study: Specimen type is peripheral blood, collected at initial diagnosis prior to any treatment. Study-wide findings and caveats: Blood also carried most thyroid clonotypes expanded above 0.001.

Amplification targeted TCR beta CDR3 regions from RNA transcripts. The study used the HTBI primer set for a first-round RT-PCR of the TCR CDR3. A single record per CDR3 protein comes from TCRdb applying MiXCR to the multiplex PCR reads. There are 500,000 to 550,000 distinct CDR3 sequences in the sample; around 21% occur only once, and around a quarter lies in the top ten. The study enrolled patients aged 18 to 65 with newly diagnosed hyperthyroidism of under 2 months' duration. Patients with uncontrolled infections, other autoimmune diseases, pregnancy or lactation were excluded. The sequenced material came from blood. This receptor was taken from a man between 18 and 35 years old with Graves' hyperthyroidism.

The CDR3 region is CASSEGNYGYTF. The CDR3 region has the DNA TGTGCCAGCAGTGAAGGCAACTATGGCTACACCTTC. This chain links TRBV6-1 with TRBJ1-2; no definite D call. This CDR3 has 12 residues. V gave up 1 base and J gave up 2 bases, with 2 bases separating them. CDR1 and CDR2 (germline): MNHNS, SASEGT.